This T cell receptor (beta chain) is drawn from a study of cytomegalovirus exposure and HLA in healthy donors. The study drew the donors from its 120-subject validation cohort, separate from the 666-subject first cohort. The CDR3 length is 13 residues. The junction had 3 bases not matched to a gene; V was cut back by 8 bases and J by 4 bases. Germline-derived CDR1 and CDR2 are SGHKS and YYEKEE (reference sequence). This clone was found once. Its antigen is as yet unknown. Broader study findings: Among TCR sequences, most were rare, though some public TCRs appeared in many donors. In vitro checks showed that a few CMV-associated chains really do target CMV antigens.

Only in-frame clones appear in the TCRdb table, and some are missing; sequencing was by immunoSEQ multiplex PCR. This repertoire shows 250,000 to 350,000 clones, roughly nine tenths found once; its top ten account for 1% to 1.5%. Material for sequencing was PBMCs. This chain connects TRBV5-5 to TRBJ2-7; 13 bases are shared with TRBD2. This TCR came from a woman in her twenties or thirties in good health and CMV-seropositive. CDR3 in amino acids: CASTSGRAYEQYF. CDR3 DNA: TGTGCCAGTACTAGCGGGAGGGCGTACGAGCAGTACTTC. Variable domain in full (rest from reference TRBV5-5 and TRBJ2-7): DAGVTQSPTHLIKTRGQQVTLRCSPISGHKSVSWYQQVLGQGPQFIFQYYEKEERGRGNFPDRFSARQFPNYSSELNVNALLLGDSALYLCASTSGRAYEQYFGPGTRLTVT.